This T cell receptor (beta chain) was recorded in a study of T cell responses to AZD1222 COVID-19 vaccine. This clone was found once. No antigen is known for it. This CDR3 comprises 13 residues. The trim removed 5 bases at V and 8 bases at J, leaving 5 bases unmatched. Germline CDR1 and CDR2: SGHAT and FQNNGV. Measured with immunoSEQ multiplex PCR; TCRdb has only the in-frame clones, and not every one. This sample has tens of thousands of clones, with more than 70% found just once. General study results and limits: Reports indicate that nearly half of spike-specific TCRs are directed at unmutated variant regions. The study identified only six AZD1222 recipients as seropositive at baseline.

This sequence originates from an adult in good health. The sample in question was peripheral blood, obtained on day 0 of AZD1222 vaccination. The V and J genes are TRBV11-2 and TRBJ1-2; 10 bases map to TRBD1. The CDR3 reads CASSPGTGEGYTF. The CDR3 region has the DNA TGTGCCAGCAGCCCCGGGACAGGGGAAGGCTACACCTTC.